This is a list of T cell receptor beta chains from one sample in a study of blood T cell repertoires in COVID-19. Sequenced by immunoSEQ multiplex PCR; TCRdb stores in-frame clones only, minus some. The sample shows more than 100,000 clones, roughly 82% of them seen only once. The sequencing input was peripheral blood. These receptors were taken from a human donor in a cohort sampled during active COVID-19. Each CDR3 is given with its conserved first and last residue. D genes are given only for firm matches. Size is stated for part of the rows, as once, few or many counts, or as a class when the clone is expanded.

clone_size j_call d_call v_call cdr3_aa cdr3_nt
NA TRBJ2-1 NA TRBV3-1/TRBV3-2 CASSRTLTIGGSGDVSSYNEQFF TGTGCCAGCAGCCGAACGCTTACCATCGGGGGTAGCGGAGACGTTAGCTCCTACAATGAGCAGTTCTTC
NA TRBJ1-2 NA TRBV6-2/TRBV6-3 CASSYSRENYGYTF TGTGCCAGCAGTTACTCGAGGGAGAACTATGGCTACACCTTC
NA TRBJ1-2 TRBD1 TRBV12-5 CASGLTGAHYGYTF TGTGCTAGTGGTCTAACAGGGGCCCACTATGGCTACACCTTC
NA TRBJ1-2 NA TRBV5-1 CASSPGTKGFVHGYTF TGCGCCAGCAGCCCCGGGACAAAAGGTTTCGTCCATGGCTACACCTTC
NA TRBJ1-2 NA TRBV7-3 CASSLDNFYGYTF TGTGCCAGCAGCCTCGACAACTTCTATGGCTACACCTTC
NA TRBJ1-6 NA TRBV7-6 CASSLDIRGFNSPLHF TGTGCCAGCAGCTTAGATATCAGGGGTTTTAATTCACCCCTCCACTTT
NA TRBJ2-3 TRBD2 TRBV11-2 CASSLGTSGGFTDTQYF TGTGCCAGCAGCCTGGGGACGAGCGGGGGTTTCACAGATACGCAGTATTTT
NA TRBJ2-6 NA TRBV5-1 CASSQGSSGANVLTF TGCGCCAGCAGCCAAGGGAGCTCTGGGGCCAACGTCCTGACTTTC
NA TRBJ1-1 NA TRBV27 CASSLGGQGWFAFF TGTGCCAGCAGTTTAGGGGGCCAGGGCTGGTTTGCTTTCTTT
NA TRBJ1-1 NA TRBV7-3 CASSFRGKTEAFF TGTGCCAGCAGCTTCCGGGGAAAGACTGAAGCTTTCTTT
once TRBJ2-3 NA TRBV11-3 CASSFRDTQYF TGTGCCAGCAGCTTCCGGGATACGCAGTATTTT
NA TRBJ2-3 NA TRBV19 CASMAGPDTQYF TGTGCCAGTATGGCGGGGCCAGATACGCAGTATTTT
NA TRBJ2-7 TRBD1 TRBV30 CAWSLGRLNWDSPYEQYF TGTGCCTGGAGCCTAGGGCGGTTAAATTGGGACAGTCCCTACGAGCAGTACTTC
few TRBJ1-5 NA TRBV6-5 CASLTDYGLGQPQHF TGTGCCAGCCTGACGGACTACGGATTGGGGCAGCCCCAGCATTTT
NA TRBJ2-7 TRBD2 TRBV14 CASRDSGVSYEQYF TGTGCCAGCAGAGATAGCGGGGTAAGCTACGAGCAGTACTTC
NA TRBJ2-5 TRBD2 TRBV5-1 CASSPGTSGIGETQYF TGCGCCAGCAGCCCGGGGACTAGCGGGATAGGGGAGACCCAGTACTTC
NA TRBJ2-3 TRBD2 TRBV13 CASSLSGLAISDTQYF TGTGCCAGCAGCCTTTCCGGACTAGCGATCTCAGATACGCAGTATTTT
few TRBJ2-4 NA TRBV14 CASSNNLTKNIQYF TGTGCCAGCAGCAATAACCTAACCAAAAACATTCAGTACTTC
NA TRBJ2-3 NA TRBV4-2 CASSQGQASNTDTQYF TGTGCCAGCAGCCAAGGGCAGGCCTCCAACACAGATACGCAGTATTTT
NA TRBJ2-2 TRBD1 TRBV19 CASSGQGYTGELFF TGTGCCAGTAGCGGACAGGGATATACCGGGGAGCTGTTTTTT
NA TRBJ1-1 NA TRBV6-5 CASSYSTGTEAFF TGTGCCAGCAGTTACTCAACGGGTACTGAAGCTTTCTTT
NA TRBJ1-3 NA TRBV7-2 CASSREAVHSGNTIYF TGTGCCAGCAGCAGAGAGGCCGTACACTCTGGAAACACCATATATTTT
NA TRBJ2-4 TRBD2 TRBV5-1 CASSFQAGGLAKNIQYF TGCGCCAGCAGCTTCCAAGCGGGGGGCCTAGCCAAAAACATTCAGTACTTC
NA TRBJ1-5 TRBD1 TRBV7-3 CASSRTQGADNQPQHF TGTGCCAGCAGCCGAACACAGGGGGCCGACAATCAGCCCCAGCATTTT
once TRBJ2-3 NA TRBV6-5 CASSYSTGDTDTQYF TGTGCCAGCAGTTACTCGACAGGAGACACAGATACGCAGTATTTT
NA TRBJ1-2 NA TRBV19 CASSITGTNYGYTF TGTGCCAGTAGTATCACAGGGACCAACTATGGCTACACCTTC
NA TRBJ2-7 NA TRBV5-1 CASSGGRGQVYEQYF TGCGCCAGCAGCGGAGGGCGGGGGCAGGTCTACGAGCAGTACTTC
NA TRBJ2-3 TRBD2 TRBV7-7 CASSLARTSTDTQYF TGTGCTAGCAGCTTAGCCCGGACTAGTACAGATACGCAGTATTTT
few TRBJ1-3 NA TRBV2 CASTKTVSGNTIYF TGTGCCAGCACTAAGACAGTCTCTGGAAACACCATATATTTT
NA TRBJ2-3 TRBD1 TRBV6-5 CASSHGQASTDTQYF TGTGCCAGCAGTCACGGACAGGCTAGCACAGATACGCAGTATTTT
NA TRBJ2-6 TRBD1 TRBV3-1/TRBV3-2 CASSQGDRDFSGANVLTF TGTGCCAGCAGCCAAGGGGACAGAGACTTCTCTGGGGCCAACGTCCTGACTTTC
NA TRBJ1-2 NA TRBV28 CASSFVQGNGYTF TGTGCCAGCAGTTTCGTGCAGGGCAATGGCTACACCTTC
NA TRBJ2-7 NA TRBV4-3 CASSQEMEGKQYF TGCGCCAGCAGCCAAGAGATGGAGGGGAAGCAGTACTTC
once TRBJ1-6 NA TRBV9 CASSATDTSPLHF TGTGCCAGCAGCGCCACAGACACCTCACCCCTCCACTTT
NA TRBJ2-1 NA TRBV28 CASTPLVRNEQFF TGTGCCAGCACCCCGTTGGTGCGCAATGAGCAGTTCTTC
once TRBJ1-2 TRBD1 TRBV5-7 CASSFSPGQGEGGYTF TGTGCCAGCAGCTTTTCCCCGGGACAGGGTGAGGGTGGCTACACCTTC
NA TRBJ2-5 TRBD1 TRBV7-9 CASSPQGTAETQYF TGTGCCAGCAGCCCCCAAGGGACAGCAGAGACCCAGTACTTC
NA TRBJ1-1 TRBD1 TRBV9 CASSPGTGKAEAFF TGTGCCAGCAGCCCCGGGACAGGGAAAGCTGAAGCTTTCTTT
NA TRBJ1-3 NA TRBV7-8 CASSLGNRLSGNTIYF TGTGCCAGCAGCTTAGGGAATAGACTCTCTGGAAACACCATATATTTT
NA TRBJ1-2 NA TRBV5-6 CASSPSQSNGYTF TGTGCCAGCAGCCCATCGCAATCTAATGGCTACACCTTC
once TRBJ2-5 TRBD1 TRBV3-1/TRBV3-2 CASSQQGAETQYF TGTGCCAGCAGCCAACAGGGGGCGGAGACCCAGTACTTC
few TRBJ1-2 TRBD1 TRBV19 CASSRTGGDYGYTF TGTGCCAGTAGTAGGACAGGGGGCGACTATGGCTACACCTTC
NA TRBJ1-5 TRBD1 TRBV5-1 CASSLAGTGFQPQHF TGCGCCAGCAGCTTGGCCGGGACAGGGTTTCAGCCCCAGCATTTT
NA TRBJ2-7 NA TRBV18 CASSPPQGGPHEQYF TGTGCCAGCTCACCACCACAGGGTGGTCCCCACGAGCAGTACTTC